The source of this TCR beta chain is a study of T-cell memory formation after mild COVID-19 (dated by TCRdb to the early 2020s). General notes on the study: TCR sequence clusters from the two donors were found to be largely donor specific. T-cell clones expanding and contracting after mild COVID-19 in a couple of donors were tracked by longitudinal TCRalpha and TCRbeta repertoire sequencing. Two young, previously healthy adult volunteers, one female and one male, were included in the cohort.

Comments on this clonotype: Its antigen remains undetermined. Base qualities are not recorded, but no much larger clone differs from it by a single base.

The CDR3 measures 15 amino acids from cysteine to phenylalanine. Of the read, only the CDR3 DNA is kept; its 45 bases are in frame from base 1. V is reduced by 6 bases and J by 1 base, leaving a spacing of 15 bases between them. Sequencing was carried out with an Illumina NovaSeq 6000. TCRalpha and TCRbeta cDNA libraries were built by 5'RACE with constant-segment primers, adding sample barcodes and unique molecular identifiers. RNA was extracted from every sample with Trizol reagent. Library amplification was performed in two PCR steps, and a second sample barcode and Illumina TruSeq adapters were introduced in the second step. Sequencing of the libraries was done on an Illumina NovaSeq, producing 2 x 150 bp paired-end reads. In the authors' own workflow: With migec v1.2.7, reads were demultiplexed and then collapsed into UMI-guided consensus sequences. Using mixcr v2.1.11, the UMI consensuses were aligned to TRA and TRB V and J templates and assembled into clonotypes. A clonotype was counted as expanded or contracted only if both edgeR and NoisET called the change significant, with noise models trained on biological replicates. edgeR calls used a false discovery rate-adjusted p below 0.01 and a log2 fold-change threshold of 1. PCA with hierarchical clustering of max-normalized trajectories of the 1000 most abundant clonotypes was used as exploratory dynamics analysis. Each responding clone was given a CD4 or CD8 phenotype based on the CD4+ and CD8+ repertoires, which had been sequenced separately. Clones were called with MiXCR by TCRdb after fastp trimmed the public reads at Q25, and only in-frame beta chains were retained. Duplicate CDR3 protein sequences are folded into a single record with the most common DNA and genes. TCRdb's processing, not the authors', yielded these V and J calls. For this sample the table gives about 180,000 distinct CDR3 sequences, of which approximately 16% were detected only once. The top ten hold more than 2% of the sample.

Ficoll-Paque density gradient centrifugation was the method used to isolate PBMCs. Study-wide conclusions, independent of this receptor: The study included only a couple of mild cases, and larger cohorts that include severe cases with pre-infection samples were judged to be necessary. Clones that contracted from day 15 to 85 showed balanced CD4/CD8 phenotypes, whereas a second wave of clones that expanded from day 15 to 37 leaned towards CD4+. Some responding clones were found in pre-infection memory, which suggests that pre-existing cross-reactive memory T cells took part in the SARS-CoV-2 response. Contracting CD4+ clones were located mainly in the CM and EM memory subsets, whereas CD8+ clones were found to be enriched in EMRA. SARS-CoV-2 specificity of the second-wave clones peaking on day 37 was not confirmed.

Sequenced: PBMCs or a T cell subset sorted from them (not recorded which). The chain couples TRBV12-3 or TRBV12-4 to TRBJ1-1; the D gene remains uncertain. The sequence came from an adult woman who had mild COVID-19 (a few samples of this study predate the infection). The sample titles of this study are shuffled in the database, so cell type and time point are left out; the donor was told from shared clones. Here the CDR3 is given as CASRQEWPQNTEAFF. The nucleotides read TGTGCCAGCAGACAAGAGTGGCCTCAGAACACTGAAGCTTTCTTT.